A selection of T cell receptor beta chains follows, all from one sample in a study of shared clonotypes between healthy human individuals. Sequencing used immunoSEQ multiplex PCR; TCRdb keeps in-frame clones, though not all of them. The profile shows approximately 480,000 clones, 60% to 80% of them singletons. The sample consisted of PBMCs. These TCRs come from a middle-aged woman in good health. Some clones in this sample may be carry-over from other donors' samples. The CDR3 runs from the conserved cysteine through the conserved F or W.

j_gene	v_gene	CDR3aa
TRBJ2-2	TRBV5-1	CASSLAVRAKNTGELFF
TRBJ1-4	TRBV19	CASTKMGDPNEKLFF
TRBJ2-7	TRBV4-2	CASSQAASTYEQYF
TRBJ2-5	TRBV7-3	CASSLRGGRAGETQYF
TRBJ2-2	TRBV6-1	CASQRSSGTGELFF
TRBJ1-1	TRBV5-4	CASSSGQGAGGVAFF
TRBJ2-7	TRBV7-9	CASSYGQGSYEQYF
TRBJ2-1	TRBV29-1	CSVDGGVGNEQFF
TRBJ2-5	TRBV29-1	CSVFRTGQETQYF
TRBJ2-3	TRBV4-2	CASSQTEGGGPDTQYF
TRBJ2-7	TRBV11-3	CASSLDRGGEQYF
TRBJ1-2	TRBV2	CASSDPGGDGYTF
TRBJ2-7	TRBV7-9	CASSPSGLGPYF
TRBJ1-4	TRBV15	CATSANLGQREKLFF